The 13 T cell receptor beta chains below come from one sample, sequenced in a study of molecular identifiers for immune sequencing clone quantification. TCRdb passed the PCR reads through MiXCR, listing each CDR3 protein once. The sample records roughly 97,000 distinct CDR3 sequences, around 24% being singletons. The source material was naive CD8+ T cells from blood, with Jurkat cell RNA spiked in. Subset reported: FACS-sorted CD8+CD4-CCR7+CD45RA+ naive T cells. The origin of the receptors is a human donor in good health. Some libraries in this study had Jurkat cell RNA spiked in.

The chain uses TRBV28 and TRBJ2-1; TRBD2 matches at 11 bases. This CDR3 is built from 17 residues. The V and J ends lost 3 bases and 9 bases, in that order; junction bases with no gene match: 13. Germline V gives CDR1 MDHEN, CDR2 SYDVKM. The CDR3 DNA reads TGTGCCAGCAGTTTCTCCTTGGGTAGCGGGAGGGCTACTGAGCAGTTCTTC. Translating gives CASSFSLGSGRATEQFF. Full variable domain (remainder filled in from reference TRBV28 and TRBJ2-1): DVKVTQSSRYLVKRTGEKVFLECVQDMDHENMFWYRQDPGLGLRLIYFSYDVKMKEKGDIPEGYSVSREKKERFSLILESASTNQTSMYLCASSFSLGSGRATEQFFGPGTRLTVL.

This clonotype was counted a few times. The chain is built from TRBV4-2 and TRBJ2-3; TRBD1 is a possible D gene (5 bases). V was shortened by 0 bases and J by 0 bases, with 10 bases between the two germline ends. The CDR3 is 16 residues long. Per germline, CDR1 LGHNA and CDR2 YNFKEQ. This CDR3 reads CASSQDRAASTDTQYF. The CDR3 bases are TGTGCCAGCAGCCAAGACAGGGCGGCTAGCACAGATACGCAGTATTTT.

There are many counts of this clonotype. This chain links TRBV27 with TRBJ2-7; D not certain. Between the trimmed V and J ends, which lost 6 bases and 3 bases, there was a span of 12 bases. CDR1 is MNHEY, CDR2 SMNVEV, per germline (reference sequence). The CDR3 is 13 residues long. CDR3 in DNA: TGTGCCAGCAGCCCTGGGGTCTTCTACGAGCAGTACTTC. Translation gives CASSPGVFYEQYF.

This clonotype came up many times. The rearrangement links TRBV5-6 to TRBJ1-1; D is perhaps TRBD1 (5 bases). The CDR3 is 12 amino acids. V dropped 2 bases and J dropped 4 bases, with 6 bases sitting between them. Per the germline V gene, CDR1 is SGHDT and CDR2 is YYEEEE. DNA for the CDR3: TGTGCCAGCAGCTTAGGGGTCACTGAAGCTTTCTTT. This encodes CASSLGVTEAFF.

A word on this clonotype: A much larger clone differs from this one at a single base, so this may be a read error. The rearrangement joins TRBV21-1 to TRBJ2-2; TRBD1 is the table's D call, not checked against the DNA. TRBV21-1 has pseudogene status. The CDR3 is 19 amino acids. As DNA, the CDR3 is TGTGCCAGCAGCAAAGTTTTTCCAGGGGGCATTCAGAACACCGTGGAGCTGTTTTTT. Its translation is CASSKVFPGGIQNTVELFF.

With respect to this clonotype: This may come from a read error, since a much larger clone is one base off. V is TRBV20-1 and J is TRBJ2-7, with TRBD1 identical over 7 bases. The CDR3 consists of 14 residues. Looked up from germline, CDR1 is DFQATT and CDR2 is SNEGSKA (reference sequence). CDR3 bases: TGCAGTGCTAGAGGTCGTACAGGGGCCTACGGGCAGTACTTC. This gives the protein CSARGRTGAYGQYF.

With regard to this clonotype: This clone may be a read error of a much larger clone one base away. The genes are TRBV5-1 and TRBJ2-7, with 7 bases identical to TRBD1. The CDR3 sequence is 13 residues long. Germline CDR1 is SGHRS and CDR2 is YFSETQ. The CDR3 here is CASSTGQAYEQNF. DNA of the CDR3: TGCGCCAGCAGCACTGGACAGGCCTACGAGCAGAACTTC.

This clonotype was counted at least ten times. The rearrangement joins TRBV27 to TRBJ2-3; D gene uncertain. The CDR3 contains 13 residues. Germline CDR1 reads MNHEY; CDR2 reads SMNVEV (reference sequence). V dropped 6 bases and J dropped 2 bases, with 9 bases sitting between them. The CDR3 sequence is CASRSSLTDTQYF. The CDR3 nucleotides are TGTGCCAGCAGGTCATCCCTCACAGATACGCAGTATTTT.

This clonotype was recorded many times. Here the CDR3 reads CASGRNRGEAFF. CDR3 coding DNA: TGTGCCAGCGGCAGAAACAGGGGTGAAGCTTTCTTT. The rearrangement uses TRBV6-1 and TRBJ1-1; 7 bases align to TRBD1. The CDR3 spans 12 residues. The V gene's germline CDR1 is MNHNS and CDR2 SASEGT. Losses at the gene ends were 8 bases for V and 7 bases for J; bases not matched to a gene: 7.

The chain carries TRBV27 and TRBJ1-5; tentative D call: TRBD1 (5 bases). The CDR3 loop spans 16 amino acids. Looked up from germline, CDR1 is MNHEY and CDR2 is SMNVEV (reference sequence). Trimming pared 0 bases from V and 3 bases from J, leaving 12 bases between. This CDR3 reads CASSLSPGLHNQPQHF. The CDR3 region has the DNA TGTGCCAGCAGTTTATCTCCAGGGCTCCACAATCAGCCCCAGCATTTT.

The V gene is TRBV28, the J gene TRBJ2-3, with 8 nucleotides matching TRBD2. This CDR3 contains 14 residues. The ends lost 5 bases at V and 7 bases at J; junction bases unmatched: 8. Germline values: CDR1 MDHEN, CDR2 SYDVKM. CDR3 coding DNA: TGTGCCAGCAGTCTCCTCGGGGGGGCATATACGCAGTATTTT. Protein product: CASSLLGGAYTQYF.

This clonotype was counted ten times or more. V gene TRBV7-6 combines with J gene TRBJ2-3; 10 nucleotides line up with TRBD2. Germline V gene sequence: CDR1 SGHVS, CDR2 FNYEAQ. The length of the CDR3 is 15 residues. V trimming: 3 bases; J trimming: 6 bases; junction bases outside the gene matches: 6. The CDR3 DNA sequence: TGTGCCAGCAGCTTCGAAGCGGGAGGGCCGGATACGCAGTATTTT. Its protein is CASSFEAGGPDTQYF.

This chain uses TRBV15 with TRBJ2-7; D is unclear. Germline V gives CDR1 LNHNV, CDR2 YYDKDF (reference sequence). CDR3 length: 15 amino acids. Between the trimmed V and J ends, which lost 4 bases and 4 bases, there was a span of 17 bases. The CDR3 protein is CATSIEYSIQYEQYF. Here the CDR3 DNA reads TGTGCCACCAGCATCGAGTACAGCATACAGTACGAGCAGTACTTC.